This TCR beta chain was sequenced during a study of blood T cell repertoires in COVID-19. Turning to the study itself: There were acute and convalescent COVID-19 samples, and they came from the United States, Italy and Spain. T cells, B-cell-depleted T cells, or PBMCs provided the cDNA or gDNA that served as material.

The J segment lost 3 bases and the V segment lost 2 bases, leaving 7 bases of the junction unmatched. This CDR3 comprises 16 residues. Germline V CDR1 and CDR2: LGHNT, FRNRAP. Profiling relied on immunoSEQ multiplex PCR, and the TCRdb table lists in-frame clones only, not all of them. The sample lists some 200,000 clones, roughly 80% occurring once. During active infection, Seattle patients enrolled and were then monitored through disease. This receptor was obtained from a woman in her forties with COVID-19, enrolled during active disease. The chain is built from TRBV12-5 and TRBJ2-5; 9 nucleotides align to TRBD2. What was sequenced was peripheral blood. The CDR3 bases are TGTGCTAGTGGTTTGATTGGTGCTAGCGGGGAAGAGACCCAGTACTTC. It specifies CASGLIGASGEETQYF.